Below are 24 T cell receptor beta chains sequenced from a single sample in a study of CD8+ T cells in alopecia areata. Sequencing relied on a cDNA template that was reverse transcribed from extracted RNA. Only in-frame clones appear in the TCRdb table, and some are missing; sequencing was by immunoSEQ multiplex PCR. In the table there are 150,000 to 200,000 clones, 50% to 65% of which are singletons. The specimen sequenced was CD4+ T cells sorted from blood. These receptors came from a human donor in good health.

This chain joins TRBV29-1 and TRBJ2-5; 7 bases agree with TRBD2. V was clipped by 5 bases and J by 5 bases; unmatched bases: 11. CDR1 and CDR2 (germline): SQVTM, ANQGSEA. There are 14 residues in the CDR3. The chain's CDR3 is CSVIPTSWHETQYF. CDR3 DNA sequence: TGCAGCGTTATCCCGACTAGCTGGCATGAGACCCAGTACTTC.

The J gene is TRBJ1-1, the V gene TRBV4-1; D gene ambiguous. V lost 5 bases and J 1 base, leaving 14 bases between the germline ends. This CDR3 has 15 amino acids. CDR1 is MGHRA, CDR2 YSYEKL, per germline. As DNA, the CDR3 is TGCGCCAGCAGCTACCCTGGCCGCGCGAACACTGAAGCTTTCTTT. Translated: CASSYPGRANTEAFF.

The chain carries TRBV7-2 and TRBJ2-5, with 7 positions matching TRBD1. V dropped 4 bases and J dropped 6; count of bases not matched to a gene: 11. Germline values: CDR1 SGHTA, CDR2 FQGNSA. The CDR3 loop spans 15 amino acids. For the CDR3, the DNA is TGTGCCAGCAGCTCCCAGGACAGGAAAGAGAAGACCCAGTACTTC. This translates into CASSSQDRKEKTQYF.

In its sample, this clone was seen a few times. For the CDR3, the DNA is TGCGCCAGCAGCTTGACTCAGTACGAGCAGTACTTC. Encoded protein: CASSLTQYEQYF. J is TRBJ2-7 and V is TRBV5-1, with D hard to call. Trimming shortened V by 1 base and J by 4 bases, and 6 bases separated the two germline ends. Germline values: CDR1 SGHRS, CDR2 YFSETQ. This CDR3 comprises 12 residues.

The chain has TRBV5-1 and TRBJ2-7; a possible D gene is TRBD1 (5 bases). Germline CDR1 is SGHRS and CDR2 is YFSETQ. The CDR3 is 14 residues long. Deletions cut 6 bases from V and 2 bases from J, with 15 bases between. CDR3 sequence (DNA): TGCGCCAGCACGGTTCCAGGGAATGCCTACGAGCAGTACTTC. Translating gives CASTVPGNAYEQYF.

The chain recombines TRBV11-3 with TRBJ2-1; 12 bases fit TRBD2. This CDR3 comprises 16 residues. After removal of 5 bases from V and 2 bases from J, the junction contained 4 bases not matched to a gene. The V gene's germline CDR1 is SGHNT and CDR2 YENEEA. The CDR3 DNA follows: TGTGCCAGCAGCGCTAGCGGGAGGGTAGCCTACAATGAGCAGTTCTTC. This encodes CASSASGRVAYNEQFF.

This clone came up once. The chain recombines TRBV4-1 with TRBJ2-2; weak D call: TRBD1 (6 bases). CDR3 length: 14 residues. The V gene lost 3 bases and the J gene lost 6 bases, with 11 bases spanning the gap. Germline CDR1 MGHRA, CDR2 YSYEKL. The CDR3 DNA sequence: TGCGCCAGCAGCCAGGTTGGGGGCGCCGGGGAGCTGTTTTTT. Protein sequence: CASSQVGGAGELFF.

This rearrangement joins TRBV29-1 to TRBJ1-1; no clear D gene. Germline V gene lookup returns CDR1 SQVTM and CDR2 ANQGSEA. V shed 7 bases and J shed 0 bases, with 15 bases lying between them. CDR3 length equals 14 residues. The CDR3 DNA follows: TGCAGCGGTGCTATGGGGTTGATGAACACTGAAGCTTTCTTT. This encodes CSGAMGLMNTEAFF.

The J gene is TRBJ2-5, the V gene TRBV15; D ambiguous. The germline V gene encodes CDR1 LNHNV and CDR2 YYDKDF (reference sequence). This CDR3 has 13 amino acids. Trimming pared 2 bases from V and 2 bases from J, leaving 6 bases between. The CDR3 sequence: CATSRSRQETQYF. CDR3 DNA sequence: TGTGCCACCAGCAGAAGCAGGCAAGAGACCCAGTACTTC.

The J gene is TRBJ1-5, the V gene TRBV15, with D unresolved. V was clipped by 0 bases and J by 3 bases, with 12 bases between them. The length of the CDR3 is 16 residues. Germline assignment: CDR1 LNHNV and CDR2 YYDKDF (reference sequence). Here the CDR3 reads CATSRDFEKNNQPQHF. The DNA of the CDR3 is TGTGCCACCAGCAGAGATTTCGAAAAGAACAATCAGCCCCAGCATTTT. The whole variable domain, filled in from reference TRBV15 and TRBJ1-5, reads DAMVIQNPRYQVTQFGKPVTLSCSQTLNHNVMYWYQQKSSQAPKLLFHYYDKDFNNEADTPDNFQSRRPNTSFCFLDIRSPGLGDTAMYLCATSRDFEKNNQPQHFGDGTRLSIL.

This sequence joins TRBV5-1 and TRBJ2-7, with a possible D match to TRBD2 (5 bases). This CDR3 is 15 amino acids long. From germline, CDR1 is SGHRS and CDR2 YFSETQ. Trimming took off 4 bases at V and 1 base at J, with 15 bases between the two ends. The CDR3 spells CASSPALSGSYEQYF. Here the CDR3 DNA reads TGCGCCAGCAGCCCAGCGCTCAGCGGTTCCTACGAGCAGTACTTC.

This clone was counted between two and nine times. The J gene is TRBJ2-1, the V gene TRBV11-3; D ambiguous. Germline assignment: CDR1 SGHNT and CDR2 YENEEA. Trimming shortened V by 3 bases and J by 3 bases, and 15 bases separated the two germline ends. The CDR3 is 16 residues long. CDR3 amino acids: CASSLVPGPGYNEQFF. CDR3 DNA sequence: TGTGCCAGCAGCTTGGTACCCGGACCCGGCTACAATGAGCAGTTCTTC.

In this sample, this clone turned up a few times. This sequence joins TRBV23-1 and TRBJ1-5; D might be TRBD1 (6 bases). TRBV23-1 is treated as an ORF (open reading frame) with a function not yet certain. The CDR3 consists of 18 residues. V lost 10 bases and J 1 base, leaving 26 bases between the germline ends. Written as DNA, the CDR3 is TGCGCCATCAACCCGGGGGAACAGGGAAGAGGGAGCAATCAGCCCCAGCATTTT. It yields the protein CAINPGEQGRGSNQPQHF.

Only a few counts were recorded for this clone. This chain uses TRBV6-1 with TRBJ2-7; unclear D gene. Germline V gene data show CDR1 as MNHNS and CDR2 as SASEGT. CDR3 length equals 14 residues. V dropped 6 bases and J dropped 3 bases, with 15 bases sitting between them. CDR3 amino acids: CASRPLTSFYEQYF. The CDR3 DNA is TGTGCCAGCAGGCCACTGACAAGTTTCTACGAGCAGTACTTC.

The chain couples TRBV29-1 to TRBJ2-7, with 9 bases lining up with TRBD2. Germline lookup yields CDR1 SQVTM and CDR2 ANQGSEA. The CDR3 runs to 13 residues. The J segment lost 3 bases and the V segment lost 5 bases, leaving 5 bases of the junction unmatched. In DNA form, the CDR3 reads TGCAGCGTTTCGACTAGCGGTCTCTACGAGCAGTACTTC. Protein: CSVSTSGLYEQYF.

This clone was detected a few times. This chain connects TRBV7-8 to TRBJ2-7, with TRBD2 matching over 10 bases. V shed 5 bases and J 0 bases; nucleotides not matched to a gene: 4. Germline loops: CDR1 SGHVS, CDR2 FQNEAQ. The CDR3 sequence is 15 residues long. The CDR3 protein is CASSGLAVSSYEQYF. The CDR3 region has the DNA TGTGCCAGCAGCGGACTAGCGGTGAGCTCCTACGAGCAGTACTTC.

This rearrangement joins TRBV5-4 to TRBJ2-1, with unresolved D. This CDR3 spans 14 amino acids. V lost 0 bases to trimming and J lost 6 bases, with 10 bases between them. CDR1 is SGHNT, CDR2 YYREEE, per germline (reference sequence). The CDR3 spells CASSLEVNVNEQFF. The DNA for the CDR3 is TGTGCCAGCAGCTTGGAGGTCAACGTCAATGAGCAGTTCTTC.

This clone was seen a handful of times. The chain couples TRBV2 to TRBJ1-2; unclear D gene. The V gene lost 0 bases and the J gene lost 8 bases, with 10 bases spanning the gap. Germline V gives CDR1 SNHLY, CDR2 FYNNEI. The CDR3 runs to 13 residues. As DNA, the CDR3 is TGTGCCAGCAGTGAAGCGGTGGGGTACGGCTACACCTTC. It encodes CASSEAVGYGYTF.

CDR3 sequence: CATSREASGVVNEQFF. The CDR3 DNA is TGTGCCACCAGCAGAGAAGCTAGCGGGGTGGTTAATGAGCAGTTCTTC. The chain recombines TRBV15 with TRBJ2-1, with 9 bases fitting TRBD2. Trimming cost V 0 bases and J 7 bases; bases outside gene matches: 7. Germline V gene sequence: CDR1 LNHNV, CDR2 YYDKDF (reference sequence). The CDR3 has 16 amino acids.

This clone was detected a few times. The rearrangement joins TRBV7-9 to TRBJ1-2; 9 nucleotides match TRBD1. With V trimmed by 0 bases and J by 5 bases, 4 bases remained unmatched. Per germline, CDR1 SEHNR and CDR2 FQNEAQ (reference sequence). The CDR3 length is 15 residues. CDR3 coding DNA: TGTGCCAGCAGCTTAGCTACAGGGGGCGGGTATGGCTACACCTTC. Translation gives CASSLATGGGYGYTF. Filled out from reference TRBV7-9 and TRBJ1-2, the complete variable domain reads DTGVSQNPRHKITKRGQNVTFRCDPISEHNRLYWYRQTLGQGPEFLTYFQNEAQLEKSRLLSDRFSAERPKGSFSTLEIQRTEQGDSAMYLCASSLATGGGYGYTFGSGTRLTVV.

This chain links TRBV2 with TRBJ2-1, with D unclear. The germline gives CDR1 SNHLY, CDR2 FYNNEI. The CDR3 has 10 amino acids. Trimming shortened V by 4 bases and J by 10 bases, and 5 bases separated the two germline ends. The CDR3, as DNA: TGTGCCAGCAGTGGAGAAGAGCAGTTCTTC. It encodes CASSGEEQFF. The full variable domain, in which reference TRBV2 and TRBJ2-1 provide the parts outside the CDR3, is EPEVTQTPSHQVTQMGQEVILRCVPISNHLYFYWYRQILGQKVEFLVSFYNNEISEKSEIFDDQFSVERPDGSNFTLKIRSTKLEDSAMYFCASSGEEQFFGPGTRLTVL.

This clone was seen a handful of times. The chain carries TRBV9 and TRBJ2-5, with 11 bases that match TRBD2. Looked up from germline, CDR1 is SGDLS and CDR2 is YYNGEE. The junction had 6 bases not matched to a gene; V was cut back by 4 bases and J by 4 bases. The CDR3 runs to 15 residues. The CDR3 DNA reads TGTGCCAGCAGCTCGGGTAGCGGGAGGGCAGAGACCCAGTACTTC. Protein sequence: CASSSGSGRAETQYF.

The chain's CDR3 is CASSELAGIILQPQHF. The CDR3 DNA reads as TGTGCCAGCAGTGAATTGGCGGGGATCATTCTTCAGCCCCAGCATTTT. The J gene is TRBJ1-5, the V gene TRBV6-1, with unresolved D. Germline V gene sequence: CDR1 MNHNS, CDR2 SASEGT. This CDR3 has 16 amino acids. V was trimmed by 2 bases and J by 6 bases, leaving 17 bases between them.

The CDR3 reads CASSQGPIDRAGGYTF. The CDR3 DNA reads TGCGCCAGCAGCCAAGGCCCGATCGACAGGGCGGGTGGCTACACCTTC. The gene calls are TRBV4-1 and TRBJ1-2; 7 nucleotides match TRBD1. With 1 base clipped from V and 7 bases from J, the junction kept 12 bases outside the gene matches. This CDR3 comprises 16 residues. Germline V gene lookup returns CDR1 MGHRA and CDR2 YSYEKL.